What follows are 9 T cell receptor beta chains derived from one specimen sequenced in a study of brain metastases from non-small cell lung cancer. Measured with immunoSEQ multiplex PCR; TCRdb has only the in-frame clones, and not every one. The data contain thousands of clones, roughly 80% of them singletons. Sequencing was done on a sample of primary lung tumor tissue. The receptors originated from a donor at least 40 years old with non-small cell lung cancer.

The chain has TRBV14 and TRBJ2-7, with D uncertain. The ends were cut back, 6 bases at V and 5 bases at J, with 20 bases in the middle. The CDR3 spans 15 residues. Germline V gene data show CDR1 as SGHDN and CDR2 as FVKESK. DNA for the CDR3: TGTGCCAGCAGTCAATACAGAGGTTATAAGCACGAGCAGTACTTC. It translates to CASSQYRGYKHEQYF. The whole variable domain, remainder taken from reference TRBV14 and TRBJ2-7, is EAGVTQFPSHSVIEKGQTVTLRCDPISGHDNLYWYRRVMGKEIKFLLHFVKESKQDESGMPNNRFLAERTGGTYSTLKVQPAELEDSGVYFCASSQYRGYKHEQYFGPGTRLTVT.

The chain recombines TRBV5-6 with TRBJ1-1, with a weak D call TRBD1 (5 bases). Germline CDR1 SGHDT, CDR2 YYEEEE. Trimming pared 4 bases from V and 2 bases from J, leaving 15 bases between. The CDR3 contains 15 residues. CDR3 DNA sequence: TGTGCCAGCAGCCCGGTGGGGGAGGGAAACACTGAAGCTTTCTTT. This sequence encodes CASSPVGEGNTEAFF.

This clone was recorded once. The genes are TRBV19 and TRBJ2-2; TRBD1 might be the D (5 bases). The CDR3 has 16 residues. Germline V gene sequence: CDR1 LNHDA, CDR2 SQIVND (reference sequence). V lost 7 bases, J lost 1 base, and 16 bases lay in between. The CDR3 is CASTPHHRRNTGELFF. DNA of the CDR3: TGTGCCAGTACGCCGCATCACAGGAGGAACACCGGGGAGCTGTTTTTT. The full variable domain, its missing parts supplied by reference TRBV19 and TRBJ2-2, is DGGITQSPKYLFRKEGQNVTLSCEQNLNHDAMYWYRQDPGQGLRLIYYSQIVNDFQKGDIAEGYSVSREKKESFPLTVTSAQKNPTAFYLCASTPHHRRNTGELFFGEGSRLTVL.

The chain links TRBV5-1 to TRBJ1-2; D ambiguous. The CDR3 runs 13 residues. Per the germline V gene, CDR1 is SGHRS and CDR2 is YFSETQ. The V end lost 1 base, the J end lost 0 bases, and 4 bases lay between the germline ends. The CDR3 reads CASSLSSNYGYTF. The CDR3 DNA reads TGCGCCAGCAGCTTGAGCTCTAACTATGGCTACACCTTC.

The chain joins TRBV28 to TRBJ2-1, with 13 positions matching TRBD2. The germline gives CDR1 MDHEN, CDR2 SYDVKM. CDR3 size: 15 residues. The V and J ends lost 6 bases and 6 bases, in that order; junction bases with no gene match: 5. The CDR3 region is CASRLTSGGINEQFF. The CDR3 nucleotides are TGTGCCAGCAGGCTGACTAGCGGGGGGATCAATGAGCAGTTCTTC.

The rearrangement links TRBV2 to TRBJ2-3, with 11 bases matching TRBD2. The CDR3 runs 16 residues. Trimming at V came to 8 bases and at J to 2 bases, leaving 9 bases not matched to a gene. Germline CDR1 is SNHLY and CDR2 is FYNNEI. CDR3 loop: CASRLAGSGATDTQYF. DNA for the CDR3: TGTGCCAGCCGACTAGCGGGGAGTGGAGCCACAGATACGCAGTATTTT. Full variable domain (remainder filled in from reference TRBV2 and TRBJ2-3): EPEVTQTPSHQVTQMGQEVILRCVPISNHLYFYWYRQILGQKVEFLVSFYNNEISEKSEIFDDQFSVERPDGSNFTLKIRSTKLEDSAMYFCASRLAGSGATDTQYFGPGTRLTVL.

This clone showed up just a few times. This chain links TRBV3-1 (or the pseudogene TRBV3-2) with TRBJ1-1; D not certain. V was shortened by 0 bases and J by 7 bases, with 9 bases between the two germline ends. The V gene's germline CDR1 is LGHDT and CDR2 YNNKEL (reference sequence). The length of the CDR3 is 13 residues. The CDR3 nucleotides read TGTGCCAGCAGCCAAGACGGCCAGCTTGAAGCTTTCTTT. As protein: CASSQDGQLEAFF.

CDR3 coding DNA: TGTGCCAGCAGCTTAGATAATAGCGGTCACACCGGGGAGCTGTTTTTT. Amino acids: CASSLDNSGHTGELFF. V and J are TRBV11-2 and TRBJ2-2; D is perhaps TRBD2 (6 bases). The CDR3 contains 16 residues. Germline V gives CDR1 SGHAT, CDR2 FQNNGV. V lost 0 bases and J lost 3, with 11 bases in between.

This chain uses TRBV4-2 with TRBJ1-5; D might be TRBD1 (6 bases). CDR1 is LGHNA and CDR2 is YNFKEQ in the germline V gene. This CDR3 region has 15 residues. With 1 base removed from V and 4 bases from J, the gap between germline ends came to 11 bases. CDR3 bases: TGTGCCAGCAGCCAAGTACAGGGTGGGAATCAGCCCCAGCATTTT. Translated: CASSQVQGGNQPQHF.